These T cell receptor beta chains were read from a single sample in a study of T cell changes during pregnancy in multiple sclerosis. Some clones are missing from TCRdb's copy, which holds only in-frame ones; the method was immunoSEQ multiplex PCR. The data show tens of thousands of clones, around 92% seen once. Sequencing was performed on peripheral blood. The receptors shown here come from a female donor with multiple sclerosis, enrolled in a pregnancy study. The CDR3 runs from the conserved cysteine through the conserved F or W. A D gene is named only where the DNA matches it firmly. Clone size, where shown, is once, few, many, or a class for clones that have expanded.

clone size: -; D gene: -; J gene: TRBJ1-4; V gene: TRBV19; CDR3 DNA: TGTGCCAGTAGTATACGGGTGAATGTAGAAAAACTGTTTTTT; CDR3 protein: CASSIRVNVEKLFF
clone size: -; D gene: -; J gene: TRBJ2-5; V gene: TRBV2; CDR3 DNA: TGTGCCTTAGGTATAGGGGCTTGGGAGACCCAGTACTTC; CDR3 protein: CALGIGAWETQYF
clone size: -; D gene: TRBD2; J gene: TRBJ2-5; V gene: TRBV7-6; CDR3 DNA: TGTGCCAGCAGCCCTTTGGCGGGAGTGGAGACCCAGTACTTC; CDR3 protein: CASSPLAGVETQYF
clone size: -; D gene: -; J gene: TRBJ2-6; V gene: TRBV5-1; CDR3 DNA: TGCGCCAGCAGCTTGTCTGGGGCCAACGTCCTGACTTTC; CDR3 protein: CASSLSGANVLTF
clone size: -; D gene: TRBD2; J gene: TRBJ2-7; V gene: TRBV25-1; CDR3 DNA: TGTGCCAGCAGTGAGCCTCTAGCGGGAGGGCGCCACGAGCAGTACTTC; CDR3 protein: CASSEPLAGGRHEQYF
clone size: -; D gene: TRBD2; J gene: TRBJ2-3; V gene: TRBV7-3; CDR3 DNA: TGTGCCAGCAGCTTAGCCTCTGTAGCGGGAGCCCCAGATACGCAGTATTTT; CDR3 protein: CASSLASVAGAPDTQYF
clone size: -; D gene: TRBD2; J gene: TRBJ2-3; V gene: TRBV4-3; CDR3 DNA: TGCGCCAGCAGCTTGAGCGGGAGTACGCAGTATTTT; CDR3 protein: CASSLSGSTQYF
clone size: -; D gene: TRBD1; J gene: TRBJ1-5; V gene: TRBV15; CDR3 DNA: TGTGCCACCAGCAGAGATAGGGGGCGACTGAAGCCCCAGCATTTT; CDR3 protein: CATSRDRGRLKPQHF
clone size: once; D gene: TRBD2; J gene: TRBJ2-1; V gene: TRBV9; CDR3 DNA: TGTGCCAGCAGCGCCGTTCTAGCGGGGGCCTACAATGAGCAGTTCTTC; CDR3 protein: CASSAVLAGAYNEQFF
clone size: -; D gene: TRBD2; J gene: TRBJ2-7; V gene: TRBV7-2; CDR3 DNA: TGTGCCAGCAGCCGGGGACTAGGTACCTACGAGCAGTACTTC; CDR3 protein: CASSRGLGTYEQYF
clone size: -; D gene: -; J gene: TRBJ2-1; V gene: TRBV19; CDR3 DNA: TGTGCCAGTAGTATGCATCTTCAGCGGTACAATGAGCAGTTCTTC; CDR3 protein: CASSMHLQRYNEQFF
clone size: -; D gene: TRBD1; J gene: TRBJ1-2; V gene: TRBV6-5; CDR3 DNA: TGTGCCAGCAGTTTGGGGACAGGCGGCTATGGCTACACCTTC; CDR3 protein: CASSLGTGGYGYTF
clone size: -; D gene: -; J gene: TRBJ2-1; V gene: TRBV11-2; CDR3 DNA: TGTGCCAGCAGCTTGAACGGGGTCAATGAGCAGTTCTTC; CDR3 protein: CASSLNGVNEQFF
clone size: -; D gene: -; J gene: TRBJ1-1; V gene: TRBV9; CDR3 DNA: TGTGCCAGCAGCGTAGGGGAGGGAGGAGGGGCTGAAGCTTTCTTT; CDR3 protein: CASSVGEGGGAEAFF
clone size: -; D gene: -; J gene: TRBJ2-3; V gene: TRBV5-1; CDR3 DNA: TGCGCCAGCAGCTTGATTTCTAATACAGATACGCAGTATTTT; CDR3 protein: CASSLISNTDTQYF
clone size: large; D gene: -; J gene: TRBJ2-2; V gene: TRBV6-4; CDR3 DNA: TGTGCCAGCAGTGACGGGACTAACACCGGGGAGCTGTTTTTT; CDR3 protein: CASSDGTNTGELFF
clone size: -; D gene: TRBD1; J gene: TRBJ2-2; V gene: TRBV19; CDR3 DNA: TGTGCCAGTAGTATAGGAGGGGACAGGAGGAACACCGGGGAGCTGTTTTTT; CDR3 protein: CASSIGGDRRNTGELFF
clone size: -; D gene: -; J gene: TRBJ1-5; V gene: TRBV4-2; CDR3 DNA: TGTGCCAGCAGCCAAGAGGCAGGACCCGGAGGGCCCCAGCATTTT; CDR3 protein: CASSQEAGPGGPQHF
clone size: -; D gene: TRBD2; J gene: TRBJ2-7; V gene: TRBV4-2; CDR3 DNA: TGTGCCAGCAGCCAATCCGGGACTAGCGGGAGGGTGGGGGTCTACGAGCAGTACTTC; CDR3 protein: CASSQSGTSGRVGVYEQYF
clone size: -; D gene: -; J gene: TRBJ2-7; V gene: TRBV5-5; CDR3 DNA: TGTGCCAGCAGCTTGGGATACGAGCAGTACTTC; CDR3 protein: CASSLGYEQYF
clone size: -; D gene: -; J gene: TRBJ2-4; V gene: TRBV5-4; CDR3 DNA: TGTGCCAGCAGCTTTGAAGGGGGGGGCAAAAACATTCAGTACTTC; CDR3 protein: CASSFEGGGKNIQYF
clone size: -; D gene: -; J gene: TRBJ1-2; V gene: TRBV25-1; CDR3 DNA: TGTGCCAGCATGAAGGGGGTGAGCTATGGCTACACCTTC; CDR3 protein: CASMKGVSYGYTF
clone size: -; D gene: -; J gene: TRBJ2-2; V gene: TRBV21-1; CDR3 DNA: TGTGCCAGCAGCAAAGCTCCGAGGGGGGCCTCGAACACCGGGGAGCTGTTTTTT; CDR3 protein: CASSKAPRGASNTGELFF
clone size: -; D gene: -; J gene: TRBJ2-7; V gene: TRBV6-1; CDR3 DNA: TGTGCCATCGCCGGGCCGCGAGCGGTTTACGAGCAGTACTTC; CDR3 protein: CAIAGPRAVYEQYF
clone size: -; D gene: -; J gene: TRBJ1-1; V gene: TRBV6-4; CDR3 DNA: TGTGCCAGCAGTTTGTTGGGTAGGACGACTGAAGCTTTCTTT; CDR3 protein: CASSLLGRTTEAFF
clone size: once; D gene: -; J gene: TRBJ2-3; V gene: TRBV25-1; CDR3 DNA: TGTGCCAGCTCCACCCACAGGTTCAGCACAGATACGCAGTATTTT; CDR3 protein: CASSTHRFSTDTQYF
clone size: -; D gene: -; J gene: TRBJ1-1; V gene: TRBV19; CDR3 DNA: TGTGCCAGTAGTATAGTTCCTGGGCACACTGAAGCTTTCTTT; CDR3 protein: CASSIVPGHTEAFF
clone size: -; D gene: -; J gene: TRBJ2-7; V gene: TRBV7-4; CDR3 DNA: TGTGCCAGCAGCTTAAGATACGAGCAGTACTTC; CDR3 protein: CASSLRYEQYF
clone size: -; D gene: TRBD2; J gene: TRBJ2-5; V gene: TRBV7-9; CDR3 DNA: TGTGCCAGCAGCTTATTAATCTCTAGCGGGCCTACACCGGAGACCCAGTACTTC; CDR3 protein: CASSLLISSGPTPETQYF
clone size: -; D gene: -; J gene: TRBJ2-7; V gene: TRBV28; CDR3 DNA: TGTGCCAGCAGTTTAGGGGCTTCCTACGAGCAGTACTTC; CDR3 protein: CASSLGASYEQYF
clone size: -; D gene: -; J gene: TRBJ1-3; V gene: TRBV4-1; CDR3 DNA: TGCGCCAGCAGCCCCCGGAGATCTGGAAACACCATATATTTT; CDR3 protein: CASSPRRSGNTIYF
clone size: -; D gene: TRBD1; J gene: TRBJ2-1; V gene: TRBV12-5; CDR3 DNA: TGTGCTAGTGGTTCCGGCAACGCAGGGGGCGACTACAATGAGCAGTTCTTC; CDR3 protein: CASGSGNAGGDYNEQFF
clone size: -; D gene: -; J gene: TRBJ2-7; V gene: TRBV25-1; CDR3 DNA: TGTGCCAGCAGTGAATTGGGGATCGTACACGAGCAGTACTTC; CDR3 protein: CASSELGIVHEQYF
clone size: -; D gene: -; J gene: TRBJ1-5; V gene: TRBV9; CDR3 DNA: TGTGCCACCCCCTCGGGGCCCCAGCATTTT; CDR3 protein: CATPSGPQHF
clone size: -; D gene: -; J gene: TRBJ2-6; V gene: TRBV4-2; CDR3 DNA: TGTGCCAGCAGCCAAGTCGGCAGTCTCTCTGGGGCCAACGTCCTGACTTTC; CDR3 protein: CASSQVGSLSGANVLTF
clone size: -; D gene: -; J gene: TRBJ1-1; V gene: TRBV4-3; CDR3 DNA: TGCGCCAGCAGCCAAGAGGCTAGGGACACTGAAGCTTTCTTT; CDR3 protein: CASSQEARDTEAFF
clone size: -; D gene: -; J gene: TRBJ2-7; V gene: TRBV6-5; CDR3 DNA: TGTGCCAGCATCCCCGGGGGCTCCTTCCACGAGCAGTACTTC; CDR3 protein: CASIPGGSFHEQYF
clone size: -; D gene: -; J gene: TRBJ2-7; V gene: TRBV7-9; CDR3 DNA: TGTGCCAGCAGTCGGGTTGGGGGGCCCACCGACGAGCAGTACTTC; CDR3 protein: CASSRVGGPTDEQYF
clone size: -; D gene: TRBD2; J gene: TRBJ2-2; V gene: TRBV19; CDR3 DNA: TGTGCCAGTAGTATCCCAGCGGGAGGGTCCGGGGAGCTGTTTTTT; CDR3 protein: CASSIPAGGSGELFF
clone size: -; D gene: -; J gene: TRBJ2-1; V gene: TRBV2; CDR3 DNA: TGTGCCAGCAGTGAAATGGGCGGGGCCTACAATGAGCAGTTCTTC; CDR3 protein: CASSEMGGAYNEQFF
clone size: -; D gene: TRBD2; J gene: TRBJ2-1; V gene: TRBV5-4; CDR3 DNA: TGTGCCAGCAGCAGCGGGACTAGCGGGAGGGCCGGGAATGAGCAGTTCTTC; CDR3 protein: CASSSGTSGRAGNEQFF
clone size: few; D gene: -; J gene: TRBJ2-3; V gene: TRBV27; CDR3 DNA: TGTGCCAGCAGTTTATGGTTCGCGGGTGCAGATACGCAGTATTTT; CDR3 protein: CASSLWFAGADTQYF
clone size: -; D gene: -; J gene: TRBJ2-7; V gene: TRBV21-1; CDR3 DNA: TGTGCCAGCACACATTGGGCAACACCGGGACTAGCGGGAGAGAACGAGCAGTACTTC; CDR3 protein: CASTHWATPGLAGENEQYF
clone size: -; D gene: -; J gene: TRBJ2-3; V gene: TRBV4-1; CDR3 DNA: TGCGCCAGCAGCCGCCTGGGGGTCGCGGGGGATACGCAGTATTTT; CDR3 protein: CASSRLGVAGDTQYF
clone size: -; D gene: -; J gene: TRBJ2-1; V gene: TRBV5-1; CDR3 DNA: TGCGCCAGCAGCTTGGGCGGCGGGATGGGGGATGAGCAGTTCTTC; CDR3 protein: CASSLGGGMGDEQFF
clone size: -; D gene: -; J gene: TRBJ2-1; V gene: TRBV11-2; CDR3 DNA: TGTGCCAGCAGCTTAGATTTTGGCGGGGACCCCTACAATGAGCAGTTCTTC; CDR3 protein: CASSLDFGGDPYNEQFF
clone size: once; D gene: TRBD1; J gene: TRBJ2-4; V gene: TRBV6-1; CDR3 DNA: TGTGCCAGCAGCGAATACACAGACAGGGCGAAGTACTTC; CDR3 protein: CASSEYTDRAKYF
clone size: -; D gene: TRBD1; J gene: TRBJ1-1; V gene: TRBV7-2; CDR3 DNA: TGTGCCAGCAGCTTACAGGGGGCGGACACTGAAGCTTTCTTT; CDR3 protein: CASSLQGADTEAFF
clone size: -; D gene: -; J gene: TRBJ1-1; V gene: TRBV5-1; CDR3 DNA: TGCGCCAGCAGCTATACCTTCAAAGCTCCTGAAGCTTTCTTT; CDR3 protein: CASSYTFKAPEAFF
clone size: -; D gene: -; J gene: TRBJ2-7; V gene: TRBV18; CDR3 DNA: TGTGCCAGCTCACCACTTGCCCGGGAGAACGAGCAGTACTTC; CDR3 protein: CASSPLARENEQYF
clone size: once; D gene: TRBD2; J gene: TRBJ2-7; V gene: TRBV28; CDR3 DNA: TGTGCCAGCGAAACTAGCGGGACCGCCGAGCAGTACTTC; CDR3 protein: CASETSGTAEQYF
clone size: -; D gene: -; J gene: TRBJ1-3; V gene: TRBV9; CDR3 DNA: TGTGCCAGCAGCGTATCAGGGGCTACTGGAAACACCATATATTTT; CDR3 protein: CASSVSGATGNTIYF
clone size: once; D gene: -; J gene: TRBJ2-2; V gene: TRBV18; CDR3 DNA: TGTGCCAGCTCACCACCGGGGCAGTACACCGGGGAGCTGTTTTTT; CDR3 protein: CASSPPGQYTGELFF
clone size: -; D gene: TRBD2; J gene: TRBJ2-7; V gene: TRBV25-1; CDR3 DNA: TGTGCCAGCAGTGAATTCCTAGCGGGAGGTGGCGAGCAGTACTTC; CDR3 protein: CASSEFLAGGGEQYF
clone size: -; D gene: -; J gene: TRBJ1-1; V gene: TRBV5-1; CDR3 DNA: TGCGCCAGCAAGGGAGCCATTAACACTGAAGCTTTCTTT; CDR3 protein: CASKGAINTEAFF